Following are 20 T cell receptor beta chains from one sample sequenced in a study of blood T cell repertoires in COVID-19. Sequencing was performed with immunoSEQ multiplex PCR; in TCRdb, only in-frame clones are kept and a portion is missing. There are approximately 260,000 clones in the sample; about 90% occur only once, and around 7.8% lies in the top ten. The sequenced sample was peripheral blood. All receptors derive from a man aged 55 to 70 who had recovered from COVID-19.

This chain connects TRBV7-9 to TRBJ2-5; D ambiguous. V was shortened by 1 base and J by 7 bases, with 7 bases between the two germline ends. The V gene's germline CDR1 is SEHNR and CDR2 FQNEAQ (reference sequence). The CDR3 spans 12 residues. CDR3 in DNA: TGTGCCAGCAGCTTAGTTCGCGGGACCCAGTACTTC. It encodes CASSLVRGTQYF.

This chain links TRBV28 with TRBJ2-1; D perhaps matches TRBD2 (5 bases). Trimming cost V 7 bases and J 15 bases, with 10 bases left between them. This CDR3 is built from 9 residues. Looked up from germline, CDR1 is MDHEN and CDR2 is SYDVKM. CDR3 DNA: TGTGCCAGCACCCGGGAAAGGTTCTTC. This codes for CASTRERFF.

This clone was seen a single time. The chain recombines TRBV3-1 (or the pseudogene TRBV3-2) with TRBJ2-3, with D possibly matching TRBD2 (7 bases). Germline CDR1 reads LGHDT; CDR2 reads YNNKEL (reference sequence). This CDR3 spans 14 amino acids. V was pared by 8 bases and J by 6 bases, with 18 bases between. The CDR3 coding sequence is TGTGCCAGCCTAAAGGGGGGGGCAGGGGATACGCAGTATTTT. Its protein product is CASLKGGAGDTQYF.

The CDR3 DNA reads as TGTGCCAGCAGCCTAGACAGGGCTAGCAATCAGCCCCAGCATTTT. Residues: CASSLDRASNQPQHF. The J gene is TRBJ1-5, the V gene TRBV2; 7 bases are shared with TRBD1. Germline V gene lookup returns CDR1 SNHLY and CDR2 FYNNEI. The J segment lost 0 bases and the V segment lost 6 bases, leaving 5 bases of the junction unmatched. CDR3 length equals 15 residues.

The chain has TRBV19 and TRBJ2-2; D is uncertain. The CDR3 is made up of 19 amino acids. Germline V lookup: CDR1 LNHDA, CDR2 SQIVND (reference sequence). The ends were cut back, 1 base at V and 1 base at J, with 19 bases in the middle. CDR3: CASSIVPRYLNLNTGELFF. In nucleotides, the CDR3 is TGTGCCAGTAGTATAGTTCCCAGGTACCTAAACTTGAACACCGGGGAGCTGTTTTTT.

This clone was counted only a few times. The V call is TRBV30, the J call TRBJ2-2, with TRBD1 identical over 8 bases. Germline values: CDR1 GTSNPN, CDR2 SVGIG (reference sequence). V lost 3 bases and J lost 1; bases outside the gene matches: 10. CDR3 length equals 17 residues. The CDR3 here is CAWSALRQGKNTGELFF. CDR3 nucleotides: TGTGCCTGGAGCGCCCTCAGACAGGGGAAGAACACCGGGGAGCTGTTTTTT.

The gene calls are TRBV5-1 and TRBJ2-1; 8 nucleotides align to TRBD2. The length of the CDR3 is 14 residues. V shed 0 bases and J 15 bases; nucleotides not matched to a gene: 11. The germline V gene has CDR1 SGHRS and CDR2 YFSETQ. The CDR3 bases are TGCGCCAGCAGCTTGGACGGGGGGGGTACCAGTTGGTTCTTC. Encoded protein: CASSLDGGGTSWFF. Full variable domain (outside the CDR3, taken from reference TRBV5-1 and TRBJ2-1): KAGVTQTPRYLIKTRGQQVTLSCSPISGHRSVSWYQQTPGQGLQFLFEYFSETQRNKGNFPGRFSGRQFSNSRSEMNVSTLELGDSALYLCASSLDGGGTSWFFGPGTRLTVL.

J is TRBJ1-1 and V is TRBV15; no firm D call. CDR1 and CDR2 (germline): LNHNV, YYDKDF (reference sequence). V was pared by 0 bases and J by 6 bases, with 11 bases between. The CDR3 has 14 amino acids. The CDR3 region has the DNA TGTGCCACCAGCAGAGATCCCCCTGGAGCTGAAGCTTTCTTT. The encoded protein is CATSRDPPGAEAFF. Full variable domain (remainder filled in from reference TRBV15 and TRBJ1-1): DAMVIQNPRYQVTQFGKPVTLSCSQTLNHNVMYWYQQKSSQAPKLLFHYYDKDFNNEADTPDNFQSRRPNTSFCFLDIRSPGLGDTAMYLCATSRDPPGAEAFFGQGTRLTVV.

The V and J genes are TRBV27 and TRBJ2-7, with D possibly matching TRBD1 (5 bases). CDR3 length: 14 residues. V was cut by 6 bases and J by 7 bases, with 19 bases left in between. Germline CDR1 and CDR2: MNHEY and SMNVEV (reference sequence). The CDR3 loop is CASSDILQGWEQYF. CDR3 sequence (DNA): TGTGCCAGCAGCGATATTCTCCAGGGATGGGAGCAGTACTTC.

The V call is TRBV12-3 or TRBV12-4, the J call TRBJ1-2; TRBD1 is a possible D gene (5 bases). Trimming stripped 5 bases from V and 3 bases from J, with 10 bases between. This CDR3 is 13 amino acids long. As DNA, the CDR3 is TGTGCCAGCAGTGTCTCCAGGGACTATGGCTACACCTTC. This gives the protein CASSVSRDYGYTF.

A few counts support this clone. The chain joins TRBV10-3 to TRBJ2-7; maybe TRBD1 (5 bases). Germline V gene data show CDR1 as ENHRY and CDR2 as SYGVKD. The CDR3 length is 16 residues. V was shortened by 1 base and J by 3 bases, with 16 bases between the two germline ends. The CDR3 sequence is CAISEFQGGSGYEQYF. In DNA form, the CDR3 reads TGTGCCATCAGTGAGTTTCAGGGTGGGTCGGGCTACGAGCAGTACTTC.

This clone was seen just once. The chain employs TRBV5-8 and TRBJ1-2, with D tentatively TRBD1 (6 bases). Germline-derived CDR1 and CDR2 are SGHTS and YDEGEE. The CDR3 runs 13 residues. V was clipped by 3 bases and J by 7 bases, with 13 bases between them. The CDR3 coding sequence is TGTGCCAGCAGCTCCACAGGGTTTGGTGGCTACACCTTC. Protein sequence: CASSSTGFGGYTF.

This clone is a singleton in its sample. The rearrangement joins TRBV19 to TRBJ1-1; TRBD1 matches 8 bases. CDR1 and CDR2 (germline): LNHDA, SQIVND (reference sequence). J was trimmed by 2 bases and V by 5 bases; bases with no gene match: 19. This CDR3 is 19 amino acids long. Here the CDR3 DNA reads TGTGCCAGTAGTCTTAGGACAGGGAGTTTATCTGTCGGTAACACTGAAGCTTTCTTT. Protein sequence: CASSLRTGSLSVGNTEAFF.

J is TRBJ1-6 and V is TRBV7-9; D is ambiguous. Trimming left V 0 bases short and J 10 bases short, with 13 bases between. CDR1 and CDR2 (germline): SEHNR, FQNEAQ (reference sequence). The CDR3 is 15 amino acids. In DNA, the CDR3 is TGTGCCAGCAGCTTAGCGGGCGGGCTGGGGTCACCCCTCCACTTT. Protein: CASSLAGGLGSPLHF.

To note about this clone: This sample includes further DNA sequences coding for the same CDR3. V is TRBV30 and J is TRBJ1-5, with 7 bases lining up with TRBD1. There are 13 residues in the CDR3. Trimming removed 1 base from V and 5 bases from J; junction bases left unmatched: 2. Germline CDR1 and CDR2: GTSNPN and SVGIG (reference sequence). Here the CDR3 reads CAWSGQGYQPQHF. The CDR3 DNA reads as TGTGCCTGGAGTGGACAGGGATATCAGCCCCAGCATTTT.

The CDR3 DNA reads as TGCGCCAGCAGCTTCCCACTCGACTCTGGAAACACCATATATTTT. It encodes CASSFPLDSGNTIYF. V usage is TRBV5-1 and J usage is TRBJ1-3; D remains ambiguous. Germline CDR1 SGHRS, CDR2 YFSETQ. This CDR3 contains 15 residues. V dropped 2 bases and J dropped 0 bases, with 9 bases sitting between them.

This sequence joins TRBV6-2 or TRBV6-3 and TRBJ1-2; D not resolved. CDR3 length: 13 amino acids. Trimming took 4 bases from V and 12 from J, leaving 18 bases between them. CDR1 is MNHEY and CDR2 is SVGEGT in the germline V gene. In DNA form, the CDR3 reads TGTGCCAGCAGTTCTGTCGCATTCTCAGTCGACACCTTC. Translated: CASSSVAFSVDTF.

The V gene is TRBV30, the J gene TRBJ2-7; 7 bases agree with TRBD1. The junction had 9 bases not matched to a gene; V was cut back by 4 bases and J by 6 bases. Germline V gene data show CDR1 as GTSNPN and CDR2 as SVGIG (reference sequence). The CDR3 sequence is 13 residues long. CDR3 loop: CAWTRQGLSEQYF. The CDR3 DNA reads as TGTGCCTGGACGAGACAGGGTCTGAGCGAGCAGTACTTC.

This chain links TRBV29-1 with TRBJ2-3, with TRBD2 matching 9 bases. The junction had 6 bases not matched to a gene; V was cut back by 0 bases and J by 2 bases. Germline V gene lookup returns CDR1 SQVTM and CDR2 ANQGSEA. The CDR3 runs to 16 residues. The CDR3 sequence is CSVEDRGGGATDTQYF. The CDR3 DNA sequence: TGCAGCGTTGAAGATCGGGGCGGGGGGGCCACAGATACGCAGTATTTT.

The rearrangement links TRBV9 to TRBJ2-3; 7 positions agree with TRBD1. Germline-derived CDR1 and CDR2 are SGDLS and YYNGEE. V was pared by 3 bases and J by 2 bases, with 12 bases of the junction left unmatched. There are 17 residues in the CDR3. In DNA, the CDR3 is TGTGCCAGCAGCGCTTTATCGGACAGGAGCGCCACAGATACGCAGTATTTT. As protein: CASSALSDRSATDTQYF.